This is a list of T cell receptor beta chains from one sample in a study of human T cells and chemical hapten exposure. Each CDR3 protein is one row after TCRdb ran MiXCR on the RACE reads. The repertoire holds some 120,000 distinct CDR3 sequences, with about 8.2% as singletons. Sequenced input: whole blood. The receptors were gathered from a male donor in good health. Some clones in this sample may be carry-over from other donors' samples. Both conserved end residues are part of each CDR3. A D gene is named only where the DNA matches it firmly. Not all rows give a size; the values are once, few, many and, for expanded clones, a class.

V	size	D	J	DNA	CDR3
TRBV7-2	few	.	TRBJ2-7	TGTGCCAGCAGCTTAGAGAGAACACAGGGTCACCTCCCCTACGAGCAGTACTTC	CASSLERTQGHLPYEQYF
TRBV20-1	few	TRBD1	TRBJ1-2	TGCAGTGCCGTGACAGGGATGGGCTATGGCTACACCTTC	CSAVTGMGYGYTF
TRBV7-6	few	TRBD2	TRBJ2-7	TGTGCCAGCAGCCCCAGACTAGCGGGGGGCCGGAGCTCCTACGAGCAGTACTTC	CASSPRLAGGRSSYEQYF
TRBV10-3	.	.	TRBJ2-7	TGTGCCATCAGTTTTCCGCCGACGACAACGACCTACGAGCAGTACTTC	CAISFPPTTTTYEQYF
TRBV6-5	.	.	TRBJ2-7	TGTGCCAGCAGTTACTCGAGAAGGGGTGGGGCAGGAGGATCGTCCTACGAGCAGTACTTC	CASSYSRRGGAGGSSYEQYF
TRBV7-2	few	.	TRBJ2-1	TGTGCCAGCAGCTTAAGACTTCTGACGAGCTCCTACAATGAGCAGTTCTTC	CASSLRLLTSSYNEQFF
TRBV20-1	few	.	TRBJ1-1	TGCAGTGTTAGGGCCGGGGCGGACACTGAAGCTTTCTTT	CSVRAGADTEAFF
TRBV30	few	.	TRBJ1-5	TGTGCCTGGAGTCTGGGACCTGATAGCAATCAGCCCCAGCATTTT	CAWSLGPDSNQPQHF
TRBV4-1	few	.	TRBJ2-3	TGCGCCAGCAGCCAAGAGGGGGCTAGCGGCACAGATACGCAGTATTTT	CASSQEGASGTDTQYF
TRBV27	few	TRBD1	TRBJ1-2	TGTGCCAGCAGCCGGGACAGGGCATTCTATGGCTACACCTTC	CASSRDRAFYGYTF
TRBV7-3	many	TRBD1	TRBJ2-1	TGTGCCAGCAGCTTAATAGGGCGAGGACAGGTTGACAATGAGCAGTTCTTC	CASSLIGRGQVDNEQFF
TRBV4-1	many	.	TRBJ2-7	TGCGCCAGCAGCCAGGTCGGACATCCCTACGAGCAGTACTTC	CASSQVGHPYEQYF
TRBV11-2	many	.	TRBJ1-1	TGTGCCAGCAGCCCAGAGCCGGGGGGGACTGAAGCTTTCTTT	CASSPEPGGTEAFF
TRBV5-1	few	.	TRBJ2-1	TGCGCCAGCAGGGGGGGTGTTAATGAGCAGTTCTTC	CASRGGVNEQFF
TRBV20-1	.	.	TRBJ2-7	TGCAGTGCTCGCGGGGAGACCCTCTCCTACGAGCAGTACTTC	CSARGETLSYEQYF
TRBV20-1	.	TRBD2	TRBJ2-1	TGCAGTGCTCACGGGGGGGCTAGCGGGGCGGGGACCAATGAGCAGTTCTTC	CSAHGGASGAGTNEQFF
TRBV10-3	.	.	TRBJ1-1	TGTGCCATCAGTGAGTTAGGGGGGAACACTGAAGCTTTCTTT	CAISELGGNTEAFF
TRBV4-3	.	.	TRBJ2-7	TGCGCCAGCAGCCAAGTCAGGGGACCTACCTACGAGCAGTACTTC	CASSQVRGPTYEQYF
TRBV5-6	many	.	TRBJ2-5	TGTGCCAGCAGCTCCGGGACACCCCAAGAGACCCAGTACTTC	CASSSGTPQETQYF
TRBV7-9	.	.	TRBJ1-1	TGTGCCAGCAGCGTCATGGACTCTTTAGCTGAAGCTTTCTTT	CASSVMDSLAEAFF
TRBV7-2	few	TRBD1	TRBJ1-2	TGTGCCAGCAGCTTAGCAGCAGGGGGAAATGGCTACACCTTC	CASSLAAGGNGYTF
TRBV5-4	few	TRBD2	TRBJ2-5	TGTGCCAGCAGCTTGTACCTAGCGGGAAGCGGTGAGACCCAGTACTTC	CASSLYLAGSGETQYF
TRBV3-1	.	.	TRBJ2-4	TGTGCCAGCAGCCAGGGTGCCGTCTTGTGGGACATTCAGTACTTC	CASSQGAVLWDIQYF
TRBV29-1	once	TRBD1	TRBJ2-7	TGCAGCGTTGAGTGGTCAGGACAGGGTAACAACGAGCAGTACTTC	CSVEWSGQGNNEQYF
TRBV27	few	TRBD2	TRBJ2-3	TGTGCCAGCAGTTTAGCGCCTGATTCTAGCGGGGCCTCAGATACGCAGTATTTT	CASSLAPDSSGASDTQYF
TRBV6-5	many	TRBD1	TRBJ1-5	TGTGCCAGCAGACCACGGGACAGAGCCCAGCCCCAGCATTTT	CASRPRDRAQPQHF
TRBV7-2	.	TRBD1	TRBJ1-1	TGTGCCAGCAGCCAGTGGGCAGGGGGCAGAGCTTTCTTT	CASSQWAGGRAFF
TRBV29-1	.	.	TRBJ2-4	TGCAGCGTTTTCTCTGGGCAGGGGATAGCCAAAAACATTCAGTACTTC	CSVFSGQGIAKNIQYF
TRBV10-3	many	TRBD1	TRBJ1-5	TGTGCCATCAAGGGGACAGGGGGAGGTCAGCCCCAGCATTTT	CAIKGTGGGQPQHF
TRBV7-8	few	TRBD2	TRBJ2-4	TGTGCCAGCAGCCTAATTCTGGGGGAGGGCCCCTCGGGCAACATTCAGTACTTC	CASSLILGEGPSGNIQYF
TRBV5-1	few	.	TRBJ2-2	TGCGCCAGCAGCTTGGAGGGCACGAACACCGGGGAGCTGTTTTTT	CASSLEGTNTGELFF